One sample yielded the 3 T cell receptor beta chains listed below, sequenced in a study of blood T cell repertoires in COVID-19. Only in-frame clones appear in the TCRdb table, and some are missing; sequencing was by immunoSEQ multiplex PCR. The sample has some 150,000 clones; just over 85% are singletons. Material: peripheral blood. All receptors derive from a man aged 70 or older with acute or convalescent COVID-19.

This chain links TRBV21-1 with TRBJ1-1; the DNA was not used to check the table's D call, TRBD1. TRBV21-1 is a known pseudogene. This CDR3 comprises 18 residues. The CDR3 DNA sequence: TGTGCCAGCAGCAAAGAAGGTAGGTCAGGGGGTTTGAACACTGAAGCTTTCTTT. The encoded protein is CASSKEGRSGGLNTEAFF.

J is TRBJ2-1 and V is TRBV7-8; 8 positions match TRBD2. The CDR3 is made up of 16 amino acids. Germline CDR1 is SGHVS and CDR2 is FQNEAQ. Germline trimming cut 4 bases from V and 6 bases from J; bases unmatched to any gene: 11. The CDR3: CASSSMPGLGGNEQFF. CDR3 DNA sequence: TGTGCCAGCAGCTCAATGCCGGGACTAGGTGGCAATGAGCAGTTCTTC.

V is TRBV11-2 and J is TRBJ2-7, with D perhaps TRBD2 (7 bases). Germline values: CDR1 SGHAT, CDR2 FQNNGV. The CDR3 length is 15 residues. With 1 base removed from V and 3 bases from J, the gap between germline ends came to 13 bases. The CDR3 loop reads CASSLGPGGLYEQYF. The CDR3, as DNA: TGTGCCAGCAGCTTAGGCCCGGGGGGCCTCTACGAGCAGTACTTC.